Sequencing of this TCR beta chain was carried out in a study of T cell repertoires in cytomegalovirus infection. TCRdb re-called the reads through MiXCR, storing one row per CDR3 protein. The sample lists around 800,000 distinct CDR3 sequences; less than 35% were seen once. CDR3 length equals 12 residues. The ends lost 6 bases at V and 6 bases at J; junction bases unmatched: 2. CDR1 is SEHNR, CDR2 FQNEAQ, per germline (reference sequence). A few counts support this clonotype. Antigen: not known. Study outcomes and limitations: Pooled public TCR beta family frequency picked out CMV carriers with the relevant HLA. HLA-C-restricted CMV clonotypes gave the most frequent clonotype in two of eight donors.

The source is a human donor in good health (CMV status not recorded). Some clones in this sample may be carry-over from other donors' samples. The V gene is TRBV7-9, the J gene TRBJ2-1; TRBD1 agrees at 7 bases. The specimen comprised cultured CD8+ T cells from PBMCs, sampled from culture after CMV antigen stimulation. The CDR3 sequence is CASRQGPNEQFF. CDR3 nucleotide sequence: TGTGCCAGCAGACAGGGGCCCAATGAGCAGTTCTTC.